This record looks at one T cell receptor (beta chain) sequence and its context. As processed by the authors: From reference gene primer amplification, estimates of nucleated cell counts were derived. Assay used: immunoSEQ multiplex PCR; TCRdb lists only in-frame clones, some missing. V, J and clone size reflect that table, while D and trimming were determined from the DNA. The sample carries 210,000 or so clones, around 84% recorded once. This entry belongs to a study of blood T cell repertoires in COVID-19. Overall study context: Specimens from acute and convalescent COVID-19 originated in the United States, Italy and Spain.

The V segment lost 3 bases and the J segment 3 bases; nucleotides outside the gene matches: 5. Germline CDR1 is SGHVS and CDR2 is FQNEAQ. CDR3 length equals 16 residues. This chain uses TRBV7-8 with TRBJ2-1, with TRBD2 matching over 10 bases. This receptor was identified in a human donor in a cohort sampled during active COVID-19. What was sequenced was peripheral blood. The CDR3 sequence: CASSFLASGGYNEQFF. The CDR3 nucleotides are TGTGCCAGCAGCTTTTTGGCTAGCGGGGGCTACAATGAGCAGTTCTTC.